This TCR beta chain was obtained from a study of cytomegalovirus exposure and HLA in healthy donors. Germline V gene sequence: CDR1 SGDLS, CDR2 YYNGEE. CDR3 length: 13 residues. The junction had 3 bases not matched to a gene; V was cut back by 7 bases and J by 5 bases. Primers for the PCR totalled 60 Vbeta and 13 Jbeta. Some clones are missing from TCRdb's copy, which holds only in-frame ones; the method was immunoSEQ multiplex PCR. The sample gives approximately 140,000 clones, about four fifths of which show up once; more than 0.9% is in the top ten. Of note for this clone: Other DNA sequences in this specimen translate into the identical CDR3.

Sequenced input: PBMCs. V and J are TRBV9 and TRBJ1-4; 9 positions match TRBD1. The origin of this receptor is a male donor in good health and CMV-seropositive. CDR3 nucleotides: TGTGCCAGCTCAGGGACAGGGAATGAAAAACTGTTTTTT. Encoded protein: CASSGTGNEKLFF.